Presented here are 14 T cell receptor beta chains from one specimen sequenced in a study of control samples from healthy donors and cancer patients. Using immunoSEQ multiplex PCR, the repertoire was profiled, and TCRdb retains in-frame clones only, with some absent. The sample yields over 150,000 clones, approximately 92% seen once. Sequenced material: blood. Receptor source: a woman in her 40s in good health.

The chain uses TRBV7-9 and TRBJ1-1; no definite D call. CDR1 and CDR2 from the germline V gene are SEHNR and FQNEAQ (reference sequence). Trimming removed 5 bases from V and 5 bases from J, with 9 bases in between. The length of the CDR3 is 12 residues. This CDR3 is CASSIDRTEAFF. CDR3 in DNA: TGTGCCAGCAGCATTGATCGGACTGAAGCTTTCTTT.

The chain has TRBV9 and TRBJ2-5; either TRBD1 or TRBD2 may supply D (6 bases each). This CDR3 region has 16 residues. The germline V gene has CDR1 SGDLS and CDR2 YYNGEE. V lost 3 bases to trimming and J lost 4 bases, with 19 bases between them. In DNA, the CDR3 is TGTGCCAGCAGCGGCCCTCCTTGGGGGCGGGGAGAGACCCAGTACTTC. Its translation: CASSGPPWGRGETQYF.

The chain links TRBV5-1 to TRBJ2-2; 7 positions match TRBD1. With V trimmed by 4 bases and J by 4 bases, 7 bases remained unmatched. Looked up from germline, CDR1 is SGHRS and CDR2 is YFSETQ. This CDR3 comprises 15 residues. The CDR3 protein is CASSQATGITGELFF. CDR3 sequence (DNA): TGCGCCAGCAGCCAAGCGACAGGGATCACCGGGGAGCTGTTTTTT.

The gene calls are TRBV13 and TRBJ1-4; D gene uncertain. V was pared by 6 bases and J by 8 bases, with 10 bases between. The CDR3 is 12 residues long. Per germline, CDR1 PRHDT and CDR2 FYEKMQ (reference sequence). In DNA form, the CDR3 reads TGTGCCAGCAGGATGTTGAGCGAAAAACTGTTTTTT. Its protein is CASRMLSEKLFF.

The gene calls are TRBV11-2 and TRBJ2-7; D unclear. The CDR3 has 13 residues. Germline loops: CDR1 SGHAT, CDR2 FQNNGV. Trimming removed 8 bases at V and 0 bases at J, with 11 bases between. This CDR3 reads CASGQLSSYEQYF. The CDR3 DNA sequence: TGTGCCAGCGGCCAACTAAGCTCCTACGAGCAGTACTTC. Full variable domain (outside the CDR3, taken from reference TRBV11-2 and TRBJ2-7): EAGVAQSPRYKIIEKRQSVAFWCNPISGHATLYWYQQILGQGPKLLIQFQNNGVVDDSQLPKDRFSAERLKGVDSTLKIQPAKLEDSAVYLCASGQLSSYEQYFGPGTRLTVT.

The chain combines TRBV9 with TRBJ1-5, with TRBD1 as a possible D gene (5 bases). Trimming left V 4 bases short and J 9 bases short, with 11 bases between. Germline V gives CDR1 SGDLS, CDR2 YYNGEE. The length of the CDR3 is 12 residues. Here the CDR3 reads CASSLLGGPQHF. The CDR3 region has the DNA TGTGCCAGCAGCCTCCTTGGGGGGCCCCAGCATTTT.

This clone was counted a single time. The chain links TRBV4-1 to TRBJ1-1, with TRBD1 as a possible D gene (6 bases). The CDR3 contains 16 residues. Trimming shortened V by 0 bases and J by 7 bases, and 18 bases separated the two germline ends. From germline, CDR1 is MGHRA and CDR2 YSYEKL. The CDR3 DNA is TGCGCCAGCAGCCAAGACCCGGACAGAGGAGTAGATGAAGCTTTCTTT. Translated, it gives CASSQDPDRGVDEAFF.

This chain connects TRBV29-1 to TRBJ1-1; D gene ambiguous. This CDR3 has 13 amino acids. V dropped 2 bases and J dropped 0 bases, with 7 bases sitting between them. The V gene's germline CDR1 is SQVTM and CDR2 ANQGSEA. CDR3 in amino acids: CSVETAMNTEAFF. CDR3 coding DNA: TGCAGCGTTGAAACAGCCATGAACACTGAAGCTTTCTTT.

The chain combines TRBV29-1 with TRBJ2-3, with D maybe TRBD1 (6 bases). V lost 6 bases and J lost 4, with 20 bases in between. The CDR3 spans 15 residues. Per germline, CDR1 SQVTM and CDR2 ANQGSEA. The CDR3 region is CSVRAAQGRADTQYF. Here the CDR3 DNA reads TGCAGCGTCCGGGCGGCACAGGGTAGGGCAGATACGCAGTATTTT.

The chain's CDR3 is CSARGTGELFF. CDR3 nucleotide sequence: TGCAGCGCCAGGGGCACCGGGGAGCTGTTTTTT. The chain combines TRBV29-1 with TRBJ2-2; TRBD1 might be the D (6 bases). Germline assignment: CDR1 SQVTM and CDR2 ANQGSEA. Trimming left V 7 bases short and J 4 bases short, with 7 bases between. The CDR3 contains 11 residues.

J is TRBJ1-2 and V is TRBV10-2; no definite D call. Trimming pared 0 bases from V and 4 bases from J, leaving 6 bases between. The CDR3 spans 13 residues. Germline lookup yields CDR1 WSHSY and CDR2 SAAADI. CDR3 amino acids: CASSESYAYGYTF. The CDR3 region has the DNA TGCGCCAGCAGTGAGTCGTATGCCTATGGCTACACCTTC.

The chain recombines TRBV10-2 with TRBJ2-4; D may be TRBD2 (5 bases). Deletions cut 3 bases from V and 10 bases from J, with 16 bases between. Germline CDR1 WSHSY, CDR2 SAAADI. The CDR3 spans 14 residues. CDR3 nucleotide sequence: TGCGCCAGCAGTGATCGAGCAGAGAGGAGGATTCAGTACTTC. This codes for CASSDRAERRIQYF.

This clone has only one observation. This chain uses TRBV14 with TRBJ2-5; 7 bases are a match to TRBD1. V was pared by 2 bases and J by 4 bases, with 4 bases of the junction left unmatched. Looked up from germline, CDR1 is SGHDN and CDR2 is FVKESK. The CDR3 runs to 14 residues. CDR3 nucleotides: TGTGCCAGCAGCCAAACAAGGGGGCCAGAGACCCAGTACTTC. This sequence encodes CASSQTRGPETQYF.

The DNA of the CDR3 is TGCGCCAGCAGCCTGCGGACAGCGGCTGTCACTGAAGCTTTCTTT. It codes for CASSLRTAAVTEAFF. The chain combines TRBV4-1 with TRBJ1-1; the D gene is possibly TRBD1 (6 bases). The CDR3 consists of 15 residues. Germline V CDR1 and CDR2: MGHRA, YSYEKL. Deletions cut 4 bases from V and 4 bases from J, with 16 bases between.